The subject of this entry is one T cell receptor beta chain. Its antigen is unknown. The sample belongs to a study of cytomegalovirus exposure and HLA in healthy donors. Notes on the study in general: Reports showed the classifier diagnosing cytomegalovirus status with high specificity and sensitivity.

The PCR ran on 60 Vbeta and 13 Jbeta primers. Clones were read by immunoSEQ multiplex PCR, and TCRdb kept only the in-frame ones, dropping some. The sample has some 180,000 clones; about three quarters are singletons. CDR1 is MDHEN and CDR2 is SYDVKM in the germline V gene. CDR3 length equals 14 residues. The ends were cut back, 4 bases at V and 4 bases at J, with 13 bases in the middle. The chain is built from TRBV28 and TRBJ1-2, with D possibly being TRBD1 (6 bases). Sequenced input: PBMCs. The sequence derives from a man aged 18 to 30 in good health and CMV-seronegative. CDR3 residues: CASSSFPDSYGYTF. CDR3 coding DNA: TGTGCCAGCAGTTCATTTCCGGACAGCTATGGCTACACCTTC.